One and the same sample provided the 16 T cell receptor beta chains below, sequenced in a study of beta chain features in type 1 diabetes. The whole isolated RNA underwent reverse transcription, so sequencing captured expressed TCRB transcripts. The method was immunoSEQ multiplex PCR; TCRdb's version includes in-frame clones alone and lacks a portion of them. The table records around 500,000 clones, roughly an eighth of them present only once. Sequencing was done on a sample of naive CD4+ T cells from blood. The receptor set was obtained from a young woman in good health.

The chain carries TRBV7-9 and TRBJ2-5; D is unresolved. There are 15 residues in the CDR3. Trimming took 1 base from V and 5 from J, leaving 14 bases between them. Per germline, CDR1 SEHNR and CDR2 FQNEAQ (reference sequence). CDR3 loop: CASSLGGRVSETQYF. CDR3 bases: TGTGCCAGCAGCTTAGGCGGCAGAGTCTCGGAGACCCAGTACTTC.

This clone was detected only a few times. The V and J genes are TRBV11-2 and TRBJ2-3; tentatively, D is TRBD2 (6 bases). V was cut by 0 bases and J by 1 base, with 14 bases left in between. There are 17 residues in the CDR3. Germline V gene sequence: CDR1 SGHAT, CDR2 FQNNGV. CDR3 nucleotides: TGTGCCAGCAGCTTAGATTGGGCGGGATATGGCACAGATACGCAGTATTTT. Protein: CASSLDWAGYGTDTQYF.

The chain employs TRBV19 and TRBJ2-7; 10 bases fit TRBD1. CDR3 size: 15 residues. The trim removed 5 bases at V and 7 bases at J, leaving 11 bases unmatched. The germline V gene has CDR1 LNHDA and CDR2 SQIVND (reference sequence). The CDR3 is CASSDHGTGEWEQYF. The CDR3 DNA sequence: TGTGCCAGTAGTGACCACGGGACAGGGGAATGGGAGCAGTACTTC.

This clone was seen only a few times. The genes are TRBV5-1 and TRBJ1-5; D unclear. CDR3 length equals 15 residues. Germline CDR1 and CDR2: SGHRS and YFSETQ. The V gene lost 5 bases and the J gene lost 1 base, with 13 bases spanning the gap. CDR3 sequence: CASSSGDLSNQPQHF. In DNA form, the CDR3 reads TGCGCCAGCAGTTCCGGGGATCTGAGCAATCAGCCCCAGCATTTT.

This clone was found a few times. The V and J genes are TRBV7-2 and TRBJ2-3, with TRBD2 as a possible D gene (6 bases). CDR3 length: 16 amino acids. V lost 2 bases and J 2 bases, leaving 14 bases between the germline ends. Germline V gene sequence: CDR1 SGHTA, CDR2 FQGNSA. As DNA, the CDR3 is TGTGCCAGCAGCTTATTGGCGGGGTCAGTCACAGATACGCAGTATTTT. It encodes CASSLLAGSVTDTQYF.

The V call is TRBV7-2, the J call TRBJ2-5, with 7 positions matching TRBD2. The J segment lost 5 bases and the V segment lost 1 base, leaving 13 bases of the junction unmatched. Germline V gene sequence: CDR1 SGHTA, CDR2 FQGNSA. CDR3 length: 17 residues. CDR3 in amino acids: CASSLGISGRAGETQYF. The CDR3 DNA follows: TGTGCCAGCAGCTTAGGAATAAGTGGGAGGGCCGGTGAGACCCAGTACTTC.

This clone was seen a handful of times. The chain uses TRBV5-4 and TRBJ2-3, with D perhaps TRBD1 or TRBD2 (5 bases each). Trimming pared 4 bases from V and 3 bases from J, leaving 18 bases between. There are 16 residues in the CDR3. CDR1 SGHNT and CDR2 YYREEE come from the germline V gene (reference sequence). The CDR3 reads CASSLMQGPRTDTQYF. The CDR3 nucleotides read TGTGCCAGCAGCCTGATGCAGGGACCGAGGACAGATACGCAGTATTTT.

The V gene is TRBV9, the J gene TRBJ2-7; TRBD2 matches at 7 bases. The V and J ends lost 1 base and 6 bases, in that order; junction bases with no gene match: 7. The CDR3 loop spans 14 amino acids. CDR1 and CDR2 (germline): SGDLS, YYNGEE. The chain's CDR3 is CASSVLRENGEQYF. In DNA form, the CDR3 reads TGTGCCAGCAGCGTATTGCGGGAGAATGGCGAGCAGTACTTC.

This clone has more than one count but fewer than ten. Other DNA sequences in the same sample also yield this CDR3. The chain is built from TRBV9 and TRBJ2-7, with D perhaps matching TRBD2 (5 bases). CDR1 SGDLS and CDR2 YYNGEE come from the germline V gene. The CDR3 is 14 residues long. V was cut by 4 bases and J by 0 bases, with 11 bases left in between. For the CDR3, the DNA is TGTGCCAGCAGCCCCTCGGGGAGCTCCTACGAGCAGTACTTC. Encoded protein: CASSPSGSSYEQYF.

This chain uses TRBV29-1 with TRBJ2-5; TRBD1 matches 9 bases. The length of the CDR3 is 15 residues. Germline trimming cut 3 bases from V and 5 bases from J; bases unmatched to any gene: 10. In germline, CDR1 is SQVTM, CDR2 ANQGSEA. The CDR3 loop reads CSVDYRDRALETQYF. In DNA, the CDR3 is TGCAGCGTTGACTACCGGGACAGGGCGTTGGAGACCCAGTACTTC.

This clone was seen a handful of times. The rearrangement joins TRBV13 to TRBJ2-3; D remains unclear. CDR1 is PRHDT and CDR2 is FYEKMQ in the germline V gene (reference sequence). Trimming stripped 5 bases from V and 2 bases from J, with 5 bases between. The CDR3 has 12 residues. CDR3 amino acids: CASSPHTDTQYF. CDR3 nucleotide sequence: TGTGCCAGCAGCCCACACACAGATACGCAGTATTTT.

The V and J genes are TRBV6-5 and TRBJ2-5; no definite D call. V lost 4 bases, J lost 1 base, and 10 bases lay in between. CDR3 length equals 14 residues. CDR1 is MNHEY, CDR2 SVGAGI, per germline. The CDR3: CASSSPTTQETQYF. The CDR3 DNA reads TGTGCCAGCAGTTCTCCGACAACCCAAGAGACCCAGTACTTC.

This chain links TRBV19 with TRBJ2-6; D gene unclear. The CDR3 is 15 residues long. Germline lookup yields CDR1 LNHDA and CDR2 SQIVND (reference sequence). Deletions cut 4 bases from V and 1 base from J, with 8 bases between. The CDR3 loop reads CASSKGPSGANVLTF. Here the CDR3 DNA reads TGTGCCAGTAGTAAAGGTCCGTCTGGGGCCAACGTCCTGACTTTC.

This clone was found a few times. The chain has TRBV15 and TRBJ1-1; D may be TRBD1 (5 bases). V dropped 6 bases and J dropped 1 base, with 9 bases sitting between them. This CDR3 region has 13 residues. Germline CDR1 is LNHNV and CDR2 is YYDKDF (reference sequence). CDR3 sequence (DNA): TGTGCCACCAGGACAGTGCGGAACACTGAAGCTTTCTTT. Its translation: CATRTVRNTEAFF. Using reference TRBV15 and TRBJ1-1 for the parts outside the CDR3, the full variable domain is DAMVIQNPRYQVTQFGKPVTLSCSQTLNHNVMYWYQQKSSQAPKLLFHYYDKDFNNEADTPDNFQSRRPNTSFCFLDIRSPGLGDTAMYLCATRTVRNTEAFFGQGTRLTVV.

The rearrangement uses TRBV18 and TRBJ2-1; 8 bases align to TRBD2. CDR1 is KGHSH and CDR2 is LQKENI in the germline V gene. The trim removed 2 bases at V and 6 bases at J, leaving 6 bases unmatched. The CDR3 is 15 residues long. The CDR3 region has the DNA TGTGCCAGCTCACCATCAGCGGGAGCGGGCAATGAGCAGTTCTTC. Its protein is CASSPSAGAGNEQFF.

The V call is TRBV10-3, the J call TRBJ2-7, with D hard to call. CDR3 length: 13 amino acids. Germline-derived CDR1 and CDR2 are ENHRY and SYGVKD. The V and J ends lost 8 bases and 5 bases respectively, with 16 bases between them. CDR3 region: CAIPEARGNEQYV. The CDR3, as DNA: TGTGCCATCCCTGAGGCCAGAGGCAACGAGCAGTACGTC.